This is a list of T cell receptor beta chains from one sample in a study of Ad26.COV2.S vaccination and SARS-CoV-2 variants. Clones were sequenced by immunoSEQ multiplex PCR, and TCRdb holds only the in-frame ones, with some missing. This sample has around 240,000 clones, with around 87% found just once. Sequences were derived from peripheral blood, sampled in a trial of Ad26.COV2.S vaccine versus placebo. All receptors come from a person between 18 and 65 years old who received the Ad26.COV2.S COVID-19 vaccine or a placebo. CDR3s leave out the opening cysteine and the closing phenylalanine or tryptophan.

V: TRBV19
J: TRBJ1-1
CDR3: ASTMGQGTRNTEAF

V: TRBV7-8
J: TRBJ1-3
CDR3: ASSLAARGGDRSGNTIY

V: TRBV7-2
J: TRBJ1-6
CDR3: ASSLSTATTSPLH

V: TRBV3-1/TRBV3-2
J: TRBJ2-1
CDR3: ASSQVGNRNEQF

V: TRBV7-2
J: TRBJ1-3
CDR3: ASSLGGGAGNTIY

V: TRBV19
J: TRBJ2-1
CDR3: ASLPSGRSNNEQF

V: TRBV7-2
J: TRBJ2-3
CDR3: ASSLRPADTQY

V: TRBV7-3
J: TRBJ2-1
CDR3: ASSWSATGRHEQF

V: TRBV28
J: TRBJ2-7
CDR3: ASRRTGDYEQY

V: TRBV7-9
J: TRBJ2-2
CDR3: ASSLPQSSGELF

V: TRBV7-3
J: TRBJ1-1
CDR3: ASSLQGMNTEAF

V: TRBV13
J: TRBJ2-7
CDR3: ASSLGPGTGFYEQY

V: TRBV5-3
J: TRBJ1-1
CDR3: ARSLGTANTEAF

V: TRBV11-2
J: TRBJ2-1
CDR3: ASSFVSGGQGEQF

V: TRBV28
J: TRBJ2-1
CDR3: ASLYGRGGYNEQF

V: TRBV18
J: TRBJ1-2
CDR3: ASSRPGLGYGYT

V: TRBV6-6
J: TRBJ1-5
CDR3: ASTWGGNSNQPQH

V: TRBV6-5
J: TRBJ1-5
CDR3: ASSSQGDGNQPQH

V: TRBV29-1
J: TRBJ1-1
CDR3: SVDWQGATEAF

V: TRBV11-3
J: TRBJ2-1
CDR3: ASSPGGRNEQF

V: TRBV27
J: TRBJ2-3
CDR3: ATLGPTDTQY

V: TRBV28
J: TRBJ1-2
CDR3: ASSFEQNYGYT

V: TRBV5-1
J: TRBJ2-3
CDR3: ASSLVGSPANTDTQY

V: TRBV7-8
J: TRBJ1-4
CDR3: ASSRRGGEKLF

V: TRBV5-1
J: TRBJ2-5
CDR3: ATSTLQEPQETQY

V: TRBV6-5
J: TRBJ2-7
CDR3: ASSSEDRASYEQY

V: TRBV4-3
J: TRBJ2-1
CDR3: ASSQEWGGQRGGEQF

V: TRBV9
J: TRBJ2-1
CDR3: ASSWRVDRSYNEQF

V: TRBV19
J: TRBJ2-2
CDR3: ASSIVAPPLNTGELF

V: TRBV6-5
J: TRBJ2-5
CDR3: ASSYSYGQGAETQY

V: TRBV4-3
J: TRBJ2-2
CDR3: ASSQDNSEGAGGLF

V: TRBV7-9
J: TRBJ2-1
CDR3: ASSLKGAPGSSYNEQF

V: TRBV5-1
J: TRBJ1-4
CDR3: ASSPRAPNEKLF

V: TRBV5-1
J: TRBJ2-3
CDR3: ASSSDGYTDTQY

V: TRBV5-8
J: TRBJ2-7
CDR3: ASSPYYEQY

V: TRBV18
J: TRBJ2-1
CDR3: ASSPPGASSYNEQF

V: TRBV19
J: TRBJ2-5
CDR3: ASSIGGIKRETQY

V: TRBV11-2
J: TRBJ1-4
CDR3: ASSLAGQGREKLF

V: TRBV7-9
J: TRBJ1-1
CDR3: ASRRQGRNTEAF

V: TRBV29-1
J: TRBJ2-7
CDR3: SVLAGSYEQY

V: TRBV7-9
J: TRBJ2-3
CDR3: ASSRPGTYLSDTQY

V: TRBV10-2
J: TRBJ2-3
CDR3: ASSERAGTDTQY

V: TRBV6-6
J: TRBJ2-1
CDR3: ASSAGTRDNEQF

V: TRBV6-5
J: TRBJ1-1
CDR3: ASSSPQGAGITEAF

V: TRBV5-1
J: TRBJ2-3
CDR3: ASSALAGFNTDTQY